The sequence of this TCR beta chain was determined in a study of blood T cells in healthy people across ages. Germline lookup yields CDR1 LNHNV and CDR2 YYDKDF (reference sequence). The CDR3 runs to 13 residues. The V end lost 1 base, the J end lost 2 bases, and 6 bases lay between the germline ends. Findings and limits, study-wide: The study found TCR beta diversity correlated strongly with naive T cell percentage.

Collection of 9 to 10 milliliters of peripheral blood was performed for each donor. For the second PCR, which ran for roughly 7 to 11 cycles, a sample-barcoded 5' primer and a J-beta primer mix were used. TCRdb re-called the 5' RACE reads through MiXCR, storing one row per CDR3 protein. The sample lists roughly 1,700,000 distinct CDR3 sequences; about 28% were seen once. This clonotype has at least ten counts. Its specificity is not known. The sequence was collected from a woman aged 25 to 39 in good health. Sequenced input: blood. The rearrangement joins TRBV15 to TRBJ2-7; D remains ambiguous. The chain's CDR3 is CATSRGDAYEQYF. For the CDR3, the DNA is TGTGCCACCAGCAGAGGGGATGCCTACGAGCAGTACTTC.